This T cell receptor beta chain is drawn from a study of blood T cell repertoires in COVID-19. Assay used: immunoSEQ multiplex PCR; TCRdb lists only in-frame clones, some missing. The sample lists under 250,000 clones, roughly 87% occurring once. Trimming at V came to 3 bases and at J to 6 bases, leaving 10 bases not matched to a gene. CDR1 is KGHSH, CDR2 LQKENI, per germline. This CDR3 has 17 residues. Sequencing used PBMCs or T cells enriched from blood (not recorded which). This clonotype originated in a woman aged 30 to 39 with acute COVID-19. The chain carries TRBV18 and TRBJ2-1, with TRBD2 matching 11 bases. DNA for the CDR3: TGTGCCAGCTCACCCTCCCAGACTAGCGGGGTGGGCAATGAGCAGTTCTTC. Protein product: CASSPSQTSGVGNEQFF.